The entry below gives a single TCR beta chain sequence along with its context. This clonotype was seen a few times. What antigen it recognizes has not been identified. No base quality information exists; no much larger clone differs at one position. The data were taken from a study of early T cells in non-severe SARS-CoV-2 infection (dated by TCRdb to about 2021). Regarding the study in general: Because TCR sequencing was done on bulk RNA from unsorted whole blood, the alpha and beta chains could not be paired.

What the study reported, not specific to this receptor: VDJdb matching was skewed toward anti-spike CD8 responses and likely underestimated virus-specific expansions, missing private and CD4 specificities.

Libraries were made using 5' RACE. The data were produced on a NextSeq 500. To correct for sequencing error and PCR bias, the TCR library protocol tagged individual cDNA molecules with unique molecular identifiers. Sequencing covered both TCR alpha and beta chains, and within each sample the abundances of alpha and beta sequences were tightly co-correlated. The authors processed their data as follows. Decombinator V4 was used to annotate the V gene, J gene and CDR3 of the TCR sequences. Expanded TCRs were defined as changing significantly between any two time points under a Poisson model with p below 0.0001. TCR abundances were normalised to the total number of TCRs sequenced per sample and were expressed as counts per million. MAIT TCRs were defined by TRAV1-2 paired with TRAJ12, TRAJ20 or TRAJ33, and iNKT TCRs by TRAV10 paired with TRAJ18. VDJdb, accessed 1 November 2021, was searched for CMV, EBV and SARS-CoV-2 annotated TCRs, with TCRs annotated for multiple antigens excluded. TCRdb reworked the public reads: Q25 trimming with fastp, MiXCR clone assembly, productive beta chains retained. Rows are combined by CDR3 protein, so each entry shows the most common genes and DNA. In this record, the V and J calls reflect TCRdb's handling and not the investigators' own analysis. This sample holds around 62,000 distinct CDR3 sequences; 12% were observed only once. The ten largest clones represent over 3% of the sample.

From the cysteine up to the phenylalanine, the CDR3 has a length of 13 residues. Solely the CDR3 DNA is kept, with 39 bases framed from the first base. V sheds 5 bases and J sheds 1 base, leaving 8 bases between their ends. Via the germline V gene, CDR1 is SGHAT and CDR2 FQNNGV. A case-control design nested within a healthcare worker cohort in London, UK, was used, with weekly nasopharyngeal swab PCR tests and blood sampling performed. Healthcare workers were enrolled in the week of the UK lockdown, from 23 to 31 March 2020, and were followed every week for up to roughly 15 weeks. The specimen was whole blood. The sequence derives from an adult who was a healthcare worker with PCR-confirmed SARS-CoV-2 infection or an uninfected control (not recorded which). The chain uses TRBV11-2 and TRBJ2-5; the D segment may tentatively be TRBD1 or TRBD2, each giving 5 matched bases. At the DNA level, the sequence is TGTGCCAGCAGCGTTGGGACCCAAGAGACCCAGTACTTC. This is translated as CASSVGTQETQYF.